This paragraph reports one T cell receptor beta chain. The antigen is unknown. PCRs each included synthetic TCR analog templates spiked in. Profiling relied on immunoSEQ multiplex PCR, and the TCRdb table lists in-frame clones only, not all of them. The sample lists 38,000 or so clones, around 83% occurring once. This specimen belongs to a study of PD-L1 blockade in urothelial cancer. Study summary: Analyzed time points were 3 weeks (second dose) and 6 weeks after therapy began.

Study-wide results and limits: Blood TCR clonality below the median before treatment was a predictor of better survival.

Germline CDR1 and CDR2: SGHVS and FQNEAQ. The CDR3 consists of 14 residues. V was pared by 1 base and J by 2 bases, with 9 bases between. The rearrangement uses TRBV7-8 and TRBJ2-7; D is possibly TRBD2 (5 bases). The sequencing used PBMCs, collected around atezolizumab (anti-PD-L1) treatment. This clonotype was obtained from a man aged 55 to 70 with urothelial cancer. The CDR3 nucleotides read TGTGCCAGCAGCTTAGTGGACGGGACCTACGAGCAGTACTTC. Translating it yields CASSLVDGTYEQYF.